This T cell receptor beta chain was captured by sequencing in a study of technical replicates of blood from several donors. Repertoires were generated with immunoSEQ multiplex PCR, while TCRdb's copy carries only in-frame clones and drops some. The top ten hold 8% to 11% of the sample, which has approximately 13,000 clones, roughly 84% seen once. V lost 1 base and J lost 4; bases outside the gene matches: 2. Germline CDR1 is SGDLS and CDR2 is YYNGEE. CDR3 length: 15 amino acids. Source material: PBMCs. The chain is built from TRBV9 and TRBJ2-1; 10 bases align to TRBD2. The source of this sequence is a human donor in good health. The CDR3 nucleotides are TGTGCCAGCAGCGTAAGGACTAGCGGTTACAATGAGCAGTTCTTC. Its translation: CASSVRTSGYNEQFF.